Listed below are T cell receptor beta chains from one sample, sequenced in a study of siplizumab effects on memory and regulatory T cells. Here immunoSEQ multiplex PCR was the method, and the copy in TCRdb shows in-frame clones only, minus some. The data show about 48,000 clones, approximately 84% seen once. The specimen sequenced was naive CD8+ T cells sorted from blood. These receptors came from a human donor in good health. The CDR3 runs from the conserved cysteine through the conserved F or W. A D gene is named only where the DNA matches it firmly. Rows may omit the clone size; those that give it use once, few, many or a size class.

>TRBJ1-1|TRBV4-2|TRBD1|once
TGTGCCAGCAGCCATCCTGGGACAGGGGCTGAAGCTTTCTTT
CASSHPGTGAEAFF
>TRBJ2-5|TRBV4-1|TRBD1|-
TGCGCCAGCAGTAGGGGGCGAGAGACCCAGTACTTC
CASSRGRETQYF
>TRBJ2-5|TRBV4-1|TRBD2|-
TGCGCCAGCAGCCAAGATCGAGCGCTGAGACTAGCAGTTCAAGAGACCCAGTACTTC
CASSQDRALRLAVQETQYF
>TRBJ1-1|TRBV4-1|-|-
TGCGCCAGCAGCCTCGGGATGGCGAACACTGAAGCTTTCTTT
CASSLGMANTEAFF
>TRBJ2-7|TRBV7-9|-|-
TGTGCCAGCAGCTTAATACTGGGGGCTCAATACGAGCAGTACTTC
CASSLILGAQYEQYF
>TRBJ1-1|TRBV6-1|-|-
TGTGCCAGCAGGGGGACGGGGGGCTGGGCTTTCTTT
CASRGTGGWAFF
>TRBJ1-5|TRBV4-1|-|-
TGCGCCAGCAGCCCACGTGGAAATAGCAATCAGCCCCAGCATTTT
CASSPRGNSNQPQHF
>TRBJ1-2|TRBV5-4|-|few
TGTGCCAGCAGCTTGGAAGGGTTACATGGCTATGGCTACACCTTC
CASSLEGLHGYGYTF
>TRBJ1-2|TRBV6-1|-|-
TGTGCCAGCGAACGACAGGCTGGTGGCTACACCTTC
CASERQAGGYTF
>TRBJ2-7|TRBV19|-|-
TGTGCCAGTTCCTTGGGACTCACAGCCCAGGAGCAGTACTTC
CASSLGLTAQEQYF
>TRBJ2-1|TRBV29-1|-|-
TGCAGCGTCCAAGGGGTAGCGGACATTCCCTACAATGAGCAGTTCTTC
CSVQGVADIPYNEQFF
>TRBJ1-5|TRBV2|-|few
TGTGCCAGCACCTCTGGACCGAATAGCAATCAGCCCCAGCATTTT
CASTSGPNSNQPQHF
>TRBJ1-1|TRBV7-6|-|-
TGTGCCAGCAGCTTAGGAGCCTCTGGGCTGAACACTGAAGCTTTCTTT
CASSLGASGLNTEAFF
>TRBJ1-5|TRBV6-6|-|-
TGTGCCAGCAGCTTCGACAGTTTAAATCAGCCCCAGCATTTT
CASSFDSLNQPQHF